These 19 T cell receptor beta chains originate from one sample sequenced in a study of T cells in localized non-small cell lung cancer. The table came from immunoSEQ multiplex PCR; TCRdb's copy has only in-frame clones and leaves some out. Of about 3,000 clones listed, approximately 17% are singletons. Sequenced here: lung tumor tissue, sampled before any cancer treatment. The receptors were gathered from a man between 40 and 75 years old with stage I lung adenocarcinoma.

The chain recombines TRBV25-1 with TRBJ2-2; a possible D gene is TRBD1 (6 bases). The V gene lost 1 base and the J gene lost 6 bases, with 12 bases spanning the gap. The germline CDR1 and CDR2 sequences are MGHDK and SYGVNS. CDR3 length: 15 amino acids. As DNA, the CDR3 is TGTGCCAGCAGTGAATGGGCAGGGGACGCCGGGGAGCTGTTTTTT. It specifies CASSEWAGDAGELFF.

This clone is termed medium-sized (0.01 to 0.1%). This CDR3 is CASGGQATTYEQYF. Written as DNA, the CDR3 is TGTGCCTCCGGGGGCCAGGCAACCACCTACGAGCAGTACTTC. J is TRBJ2-7 and V is TRBV6-8, with D perhaps assigned TRBD1 or TRBD2 (6 bases each). The CDR3 has 14 residues. Germline V gene sequence: CDR1 MNHGY, CDR2 SAAAGT. The V and J ends lost 11 bases and 2 bases respectively, with 19 bases between them.

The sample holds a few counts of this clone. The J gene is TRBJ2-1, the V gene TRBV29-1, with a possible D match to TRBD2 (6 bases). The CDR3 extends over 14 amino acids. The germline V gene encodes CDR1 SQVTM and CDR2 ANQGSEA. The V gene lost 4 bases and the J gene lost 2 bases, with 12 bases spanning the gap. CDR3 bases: TGCAGCGTTGGCAATAGCGGTCCCTACAATGAGCAGTTCTTC. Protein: CSVGNSGPYNEQFF.

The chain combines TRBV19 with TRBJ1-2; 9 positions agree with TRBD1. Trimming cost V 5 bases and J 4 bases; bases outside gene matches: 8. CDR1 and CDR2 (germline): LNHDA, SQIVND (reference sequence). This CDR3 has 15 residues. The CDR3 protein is CASSPGQGLLYGYTF. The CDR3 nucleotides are TGTGCCAGTAGTCCGGGACAGGGTCTCCTCTATGGCTACACCTTC.

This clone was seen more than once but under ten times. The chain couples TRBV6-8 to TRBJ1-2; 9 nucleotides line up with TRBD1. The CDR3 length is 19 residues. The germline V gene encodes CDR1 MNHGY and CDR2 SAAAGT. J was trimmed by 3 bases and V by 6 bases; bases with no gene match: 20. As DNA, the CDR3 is TGTGCCAGCAGAAACGAGTTGCCGGGACAGGGTACAGGGGACTATGGCTACACCTTC. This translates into CASRNELPGQGTGDYGYTF.

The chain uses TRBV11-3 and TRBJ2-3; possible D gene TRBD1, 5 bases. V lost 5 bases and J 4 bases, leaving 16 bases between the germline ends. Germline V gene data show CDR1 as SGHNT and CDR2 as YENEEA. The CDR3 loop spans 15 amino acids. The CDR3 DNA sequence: TGTGCCAGCAGCCAAAGGGGTCCTGGCGCAGATACGCAGTATTTT. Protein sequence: CASSQRGPGADTQYF.

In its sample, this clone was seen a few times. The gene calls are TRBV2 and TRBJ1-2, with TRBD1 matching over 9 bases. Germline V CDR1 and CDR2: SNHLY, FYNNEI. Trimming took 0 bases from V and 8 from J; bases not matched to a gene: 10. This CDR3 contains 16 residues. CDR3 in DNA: TGTGCCAGCAGTGAAGCGCTCACAGGGGGCAGAGGAGGCTACACCTTC. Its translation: CASSEALTGGRGGYTF. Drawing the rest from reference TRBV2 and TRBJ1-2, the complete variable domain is EPEVTQTPSHQVTQMGQEVILRCVPISNHLYFYWYRQILGQKVEFLVSFYNNEISEKSEIFDDQFSVERPDGSNFTLKIRSTKLEDSAMYFCASSEALTGGRGGYTFGSGTRLTVV.

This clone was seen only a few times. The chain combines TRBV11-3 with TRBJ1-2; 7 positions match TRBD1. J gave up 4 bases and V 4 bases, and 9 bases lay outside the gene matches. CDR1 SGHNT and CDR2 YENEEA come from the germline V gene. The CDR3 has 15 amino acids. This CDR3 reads CASSYGDRQSYGYTF. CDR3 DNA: TGTGCCAGCAGCTATGGGGACAGACAGAGCTATGGCTACACCTTC. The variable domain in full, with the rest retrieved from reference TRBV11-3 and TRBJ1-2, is EAGVVQSPRYKIIEKKQPVAFWCNPISGHNTLYWYLQNLGQGPELLIRYENEEAVDDSQLPKDRFSAERLKGVDSTLKIQPAELGDSAVYLCASSYGDRQSYGYTFGSGTRLTVV.

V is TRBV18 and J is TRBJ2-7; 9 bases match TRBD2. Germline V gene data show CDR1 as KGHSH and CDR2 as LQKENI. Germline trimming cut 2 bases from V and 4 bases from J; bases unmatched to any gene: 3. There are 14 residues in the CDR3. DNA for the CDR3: TGTGCCAGCTCACCATTAGCGGGAGTGTACGAGCAGTACTTC. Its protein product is CASSPLAGVYEQYF.

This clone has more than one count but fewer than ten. The CDR3 DNA sequence: TGTGCCAGCTCCTCCGGGGGACGCCGCTCCTACAATGAGCAGTTCTTC. This codes for CASSSGGRRSYNEQFF. The gene calls are TRBV11-3 and TRBJ2-1; D perhaps matches TRBD2 (6 bases). Germline CDR1 and CDR2: SGHNT and YENEEA. The CDR3 has 16 amino acids. Trimming cost V 8 bases and J 0 bases, with 17 bases left between them.

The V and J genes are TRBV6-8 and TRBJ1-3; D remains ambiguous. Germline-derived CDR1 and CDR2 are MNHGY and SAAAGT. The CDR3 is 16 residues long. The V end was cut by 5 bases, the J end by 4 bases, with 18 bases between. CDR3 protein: CASSPSRGQGGNTIYF. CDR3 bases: TGTGCCAGCAGTCCCTCACGTGGGCAAGGAGGAAACACCATATATTTT.

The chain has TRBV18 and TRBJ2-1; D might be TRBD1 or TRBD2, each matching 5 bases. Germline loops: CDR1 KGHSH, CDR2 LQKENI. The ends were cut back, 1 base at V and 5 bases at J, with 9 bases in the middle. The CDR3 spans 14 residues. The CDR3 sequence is CASSPLTGHNEQFF. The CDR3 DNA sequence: TGTGCCAGCTCACCACTTACGGGACACAATGAGCAGTTCTTC.

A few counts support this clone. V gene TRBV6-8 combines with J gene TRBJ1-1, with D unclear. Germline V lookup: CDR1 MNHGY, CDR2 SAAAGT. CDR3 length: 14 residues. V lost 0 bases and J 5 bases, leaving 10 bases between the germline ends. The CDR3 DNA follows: TGTGCCAGCAGTTACTCCGGAAGGTGGACTGAAGCTTTCTTT. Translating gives CASSYSGRWTEAFF.

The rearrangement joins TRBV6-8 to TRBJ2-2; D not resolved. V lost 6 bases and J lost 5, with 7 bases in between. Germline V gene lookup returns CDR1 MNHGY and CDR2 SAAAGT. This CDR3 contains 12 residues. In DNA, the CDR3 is TGTGCCAGCAGGCTGGGTACCGGGGAGCTGTTTTTT. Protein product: CASRLGTGELFF.

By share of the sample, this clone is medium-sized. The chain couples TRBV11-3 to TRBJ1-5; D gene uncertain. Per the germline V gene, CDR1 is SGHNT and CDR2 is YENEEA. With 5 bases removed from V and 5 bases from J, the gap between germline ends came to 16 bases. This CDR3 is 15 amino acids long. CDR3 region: CASSPPGVVDQPQHF. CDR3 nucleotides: TGTGCCAGCAGCCCCCCAGGAGTGGTGGATCAGCCCCAGCATTTT.

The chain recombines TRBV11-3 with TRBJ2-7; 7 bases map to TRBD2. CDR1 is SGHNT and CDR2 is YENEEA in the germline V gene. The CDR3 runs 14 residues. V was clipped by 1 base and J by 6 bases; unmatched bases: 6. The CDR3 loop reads CASSLGDYLSEQYF. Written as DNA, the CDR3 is TGTGCCAGCAGCTTAGGGGACTATTTGTCCGAGCAGTACTTC.

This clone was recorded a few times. Here the CDR3 reads CASSIFPGDYNEQFF. DNA for the CDR3: TGTGCCAGTAGTATTTTCCCTGGAGACTACAATGAGCAGTTCTTC. V and J are TRBV19 and TRBJ2-1; D is undetermined. V was cut by 3 bases and J by 3 bases, with 12 bases left in between. CDR1 LNHDA and CDR2 SQIVND come from the germline V gene (reference sequence). The CDR3 spans 15 residues. Full variable domain (outside the CDR3, taken from reference TRBV19 and TRBJ2-1): DGGITQSPKYLFRKEGQNVTLSCEQNLNHDAMYWYRQDPGQGLRLIYYSQIVNDFQKGDIAEGYSVSREKKESFPLTVTSAQKNPTAFYLCASSIFPGDYNEQFFGPGTRLTVL.

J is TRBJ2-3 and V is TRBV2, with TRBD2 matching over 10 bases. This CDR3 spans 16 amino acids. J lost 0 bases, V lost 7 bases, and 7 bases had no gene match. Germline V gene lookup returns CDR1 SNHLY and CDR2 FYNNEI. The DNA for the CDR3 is TGTGCCAGCAAGGGTCCTAGCGGGGGTAGCACAGATACGCAGTATTTT. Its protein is CASKGPSGGSTDTQYF.

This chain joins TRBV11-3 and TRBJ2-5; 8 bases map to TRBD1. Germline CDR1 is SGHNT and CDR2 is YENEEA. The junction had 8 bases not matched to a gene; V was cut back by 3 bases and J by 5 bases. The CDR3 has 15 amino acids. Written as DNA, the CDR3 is TGTGCCAGCAGCTTGGCCCGGACAGGGAAGGAGACCCAGTACTTC. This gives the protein CASSLARTGKETQYF.